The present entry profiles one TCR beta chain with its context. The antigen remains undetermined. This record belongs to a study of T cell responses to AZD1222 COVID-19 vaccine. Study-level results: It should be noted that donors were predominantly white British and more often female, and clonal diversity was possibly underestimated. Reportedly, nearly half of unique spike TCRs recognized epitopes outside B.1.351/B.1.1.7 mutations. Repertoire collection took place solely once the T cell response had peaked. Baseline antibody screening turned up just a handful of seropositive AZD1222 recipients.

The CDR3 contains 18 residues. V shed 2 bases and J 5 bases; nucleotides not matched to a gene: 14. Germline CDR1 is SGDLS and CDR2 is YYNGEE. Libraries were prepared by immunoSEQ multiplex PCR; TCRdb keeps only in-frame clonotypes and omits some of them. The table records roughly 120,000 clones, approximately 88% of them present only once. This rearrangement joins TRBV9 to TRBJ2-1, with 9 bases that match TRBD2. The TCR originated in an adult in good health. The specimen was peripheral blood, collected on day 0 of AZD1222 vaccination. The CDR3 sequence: CASSVAPRIGGGDNEQFF. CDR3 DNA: TGTGCCAGCAGCGTTGCCCCTAGGATTGGCGGGGGGGACAATGAGCAGTTCTTC.